This T cell receptor beta chain was captured by sequencing in a study of metastatic and nonmetastatic thyroid tumors. Study background: Repertoires were compared across blood and tumor or nodule tissue from malignant and benign thyroid patients.

A remark on this clone: The target antigen is unknown.

CDR1 is SGHKS, CDR2 YYEKEE, per germline (reference sequence). Trimming at V came to 3 bases and at J to 0 bases, leaving 2 bases not matched to a gene. The CDR3 totals 14 residues. Study-level points and caveats: Malignant tumors reportedly showed significantly higher TCR beta diversity than benign nodules in both blood and tumor.

All patients were treatment-naive before thyroid surgery. Original handling: Built for papillary thyroid cancer, a distant-metastasis classifier drew on CDR3 differences across clinicopathological groups. TCRdb reanalyzed the PCR reads via MiXCR. TCRdb's processing, not the authors', yielded these V and J calls. The sample has roughly 18,000 clones, more than 25% seen once. This clonotype was obtained from a female donor with papillary thyroid cancer or a benign thyroid nodule (not recorded which). Some clones in this sample may be carry-over from other donors' samples. This rearrangement joins TRBV5-5 to TRBJ1-2; 7 nucleotides align to TRBD1. The sequenced material came from tumor tissue. The CDR3 DNA is TGTGCCAGCAGCTCACAGGGGTCTAACTATGGCTACACCTTC. Translation: CASSSQGSNYGYTF.